The sequence of this T cell receptor (beta chain) was determined in a study of blood T cell repertoires in COVID-19. Study-level background: T cells, B-cell-depleted T cells, or PBMCs supplied cDNA or gDNA.

Using immunoSEQ multiplex PCR, the repertoire was profiled, and TCRdb retains in-frame clones only, with some absent. Altogether roughly 160,000 clones are present, approximately 81% being singletons, with the ten largest covering 15% to 20%. In assigning cohorts, the study relied on participant-reported clinical history. What the recovered Cohort 3 donors had was two negative PCRs, clearance, or symptom resolution. Germline-derived CDR1 and CDR2 are SGHRS and YFSETQ. The CDR3 extends over 19 amino acids. V gave up 4 bases and J gave up 2 bases; unmatched junction bases: 15. Material for sequencing was PBMCs or T cells enriched from blood (not recorded which). The V and J genes are TRBV5-1 and TRBJ2-7, with 13 nucleotides matching TRBD2. The sequence came from a man aged 60 to 69 who had recovered from COVID-19. The CDR3 loop is CASSLGGLAGSTGTYEQYF. The CDR3 nucleotides are TGCGCCAGCAGCCTTGGGGGACTAGCGGGATCGACGGGAACCTACGAGCAGTACTTC.